This T cell receptor beta chain originates from a study of T cells in Graves' hyperthyroidism and ophthalmopathy. Turning to the study itself: Specimen type is peripheral blood, collected at initial diagnosis prior to any treatment.

Uncontrolled infection, other autoimmune disease, pregnancy or lactation barred patients from enrollment. Clinical symptoms, serum thyroxine, TRAb, thyroid ultrasound and orbital computed tomography established diagnosis. Fresh 10 ml peripheral blood yielded PBMCs. The sample holds many counts of this clonotype. RNA transcripts yielded amplified TCR beta CDR3 regions. First-round RT-PCR with HTBI primers amplified the TCR CDR3 region. TCRdb redid the calling of the multiplex PCR reads with MiXCR, one entry per CDR3 protein. The top ten hold 15% to 20% of the sample, which has around 350,000 distinct CDR3 sequences, around 13% seen once. The sequenced sample was blood. The source of this sequence is a woman under 40 with Graves' ophthalmopathy.

This CDR3 is CASSSGDGANVLTF. The CDR3 DNA follows: TGTGCCAGCAGTTCTGGGGATGGGGCCAACGTCCTGACTTTC. The V gene is TRBV28, the J gene TRBJ2-6; D uncertain. The germline V and J ends were trimmed by 4 bases and 3 bases, with 7 bases remaining between them. The CDR3 consists of 14 residues. Germline CDR1 reads MDHEN; CDR2 reads SYDVKM. Together with reference TRBV28 and TRBJ2-6, the CDR3 gives the full variable domain: DVKVTQSSRYLVKRTGEKVFLECVQDMDHENMFWYRQDPGLGLRLIYFSYDVKMKEKGDIPEGYSVSREKKERFSLILESASTNQTSMYLCASSSGDGANVLTFGAGSRLTVL.